A selection of T cell receptor beta chains follows, all from one sample in a study of OX40 agonist ivuxolimab in advanced cancers. The table came from immunoSEQ multiplex PCR; TCRdb's copy has only in-frame clones and leaves some out. The sample records some 64,000 clones, roughly 87% being singletons. Here the sequenced sample was CD4+ or CD8+ T cells sorted from blood, taken in a trial of the OX40 agonist ivuxolimab. The source is an adult with an advanced solid tumor such as melanoma, head and neck, liver or kidney cancer. The CDR3 runs from the conserved cysteine through the conserved F or W. Fields, in order: clone size, J gene, D gene, V gene, CDR3 DNA, CDR3 protein. The D gene is left open where the match is weak. Clone size is shown for a subset of rows, as once, few, many or a class of expanded clone.

clone size: .; J gene: TRBJ1-2; D gene: .; V gene: TRBV19; CDR3 DNA: TGTGCCAGTAGTATAGGGGGGGCACGCACCCCCTATGGCTACACCTTC; CDR3 protein: CASSIGGARTPYGYTF
clone size: few; J gene: TRBJ1-1; D gene: .; V gene: TRBV21-1; CDR3 DNA: TGTGCCAGCAGCCCCACTCCGGACGGGAACACTGAAGCTTTCTTT; CDR3 protein: CASSPTPDGNTEAFF
clone size: .; J gene: TRBJ2-6; D gene: TRBD1; V gene: TRBV27; CDR3 DNA: TGTGCCAGCACCCCGAGACAGGGGATCGGCTCTGGGGCCAACGTCCTGACTTTC; CDR3 protein: CASTPRQGIGSGANVLTF
clone size: once; J gene: TRBJ2-2; D gene: .; V gene: TRBV19; CDR3 DNA: TGTGCCAGTAGTATTACGACCGCGGGCACCGGGGAGCTGTTTTTT; CDR3 protein: CASSITTAGTGELFF
clone size: once; J gene: TRBJ2-1; D gene: .; V gene: TRBV2; CDR3 DNA: TGTGCCAGCAGTGTTGGGTCCCCGGCGCCGAATGAGCAGTTCTTC; CDR3 protein: CASSVGSPAPNEQFF
clone size: .; J gene: TRBJ2-3; D gene: .; V gene: TRBV6-5; CDR3 DNA: TGTGCCAGCAGTTACTCCACGAACGGGGATACGCAGTATTTT; CDR3 protein: CASSYSTNGDTQYF
clone size: .; J gene: TRBJ2-5; D gene: TRBD1; V gene: TRBV6-1; CDR3 DNA: TGTGCCAGCAGTTCCCGGACAGGGTTAGAGACCCAGTACTTC; CDR3 protein: CASSSRTGLETQYF
clone size: once; J gene: TRBJ2-2; D gene: TRBD2; V gene: TRBV7-8; CDR3 DNA: TGTGCCAGCAGCCTTGGACTAGCGGGACTCACCGGGGAGCTGTTTTTT; CDR3 protein: CASSLGLAGLTGELFF
clone size: .; J gene: TRBJ2-1; D gene: .; V gene: TRBV28; CDR3 DNA: TGTGCCAGCGACGGACGCGCAGGATACAATGAGCAGTTCTTC; CDR3 protein: CASDGRAGYNEQFF
clone size: .; J gene: TRBJ2-7; D gene: TRBD1; V gene: TRBV6-1; CDR3 DNA: TGTGCTACCACAGGGGGCCCTAGCTCCTACGAGCAGTACTTC; CDR3 protein: CATTGGPSSYEQYF
clone size: .; J gene: TRBJ2-7; D gene: TRBD1; V gene: TRBV6-5; CDR3 DNA: TGTGCCAGCACCCAGACAGGGACCTACGAGCAGTACTTC; CDR3 protein: CASTQTGTYEQYF
clone size: .; J gene: TRBJ2-7; D gene: TRBD1; V gene: TRBV7-3; CDR3 DNA: TGTGCCAGCAGCTTAGGGACAGGCTACGAGCAGTACTTC; CDR3 protein: CASSLGTGYEQYF
clone size: .; J gene: TRBJ1-6; D gene: .; V gene: TRBV7-6; CDR3 DNA: TGTGCCAGCAGCTTCGGGACCACCTATAATTCACCCCTCCACTTT; CDR3 protein: CASSFGTTYNSPLHF
clone size: .; J gene: TRBJ2-2; D gene: TRBD2; V gene: TRBV19; CDR3 DNA: TGTGCCAGTAGTCAAGGACTAGCGGGACTGAACACCGGGGAGCTGTTTTTT; CDR3 protein: CASSQGLAGLNTGELFF
clone size: .; J gene: TRBJ1-1; D gene: TRBD1; V gene: TRBV5-4; CDR3 DNA: TGTGCCAGCAGCTCACGACAGGGACGGGGGAATGCTGAAGCTTTCTTT; CDR3 protein: CASSSRQGRGNAEAFF
clone size: .; J gene: TRBJ2-2; D gene: TRBD1; V gene: TRBV18; CDR3 DNA: TGTGCCAGCTCACCAGGACAGGGAGGCACCGGGGAGCTGTTTTTT; CDR3 protein: CASSPGQGGTGELFF
clone size: .; J gene: TRBJ1-1; D gene: .; V gene: TRBV11-3; CDR3 DNA: TGTGCCAGCAGCAGGGGTTTGGGCACTGAAGCTTTCTTT; CDR3 protein: CASSRGLGTEAFF
clone size: .; J gene: TRBJ1-2; D gene: TRBD1; V gene: TRBV10-3; CDR3 DNA: TGTGCCATCAGTCCGACAGGGGGGAGAGGGGACTATGGCTACACCTTC; CDR3 protein: CAISPTGGRGDYGYTF
clone size: .; J gene: TRBJ2-3; D gene: .; V gene: TRBV2; CDR3 DNA: TGTGCCAGCAGTGAAGAGGCGGGATCCACAGATACGCAGTATTTT; CDR3 protein: CASSEEAGSTDTQYF
clone size: .; J gene: TRBJ1-1; D gene: .; V gene: TRBV11-1; CDR3 DNA: TGTGCCAGCAGCTTAGTTGGGGAGGTGATCACTGAAGCTTTCTTT; CDR3 protein: CASSLVGEVITEAFF
clone size: .; J gene: TRBJ2-3; D gene: .; V gene: TRBV9; CDR3 DNA: TGTGCCAGCAGCGTACTATCGGGGACCGATACGCAGTATTTT; CDR3 protein: CASSVLSGTDTQYF
clone size: .; J gene: TRBJ2-4; D gene: .; V gene: TRBV2; CDR3 DNA: TGTGCCAGCAGTTCCGGGACACTCCCCGCTCGAGCCAAAAACATTCAGTACTTC; CDR3 protein: CASSSGTLPARAKNIQYF
clone size: .; J gene: TRBJ2-1; D gene: .; V gene: TRBV7-2; CDR3 DNA: TGTGCCAGCAGCCTCGACAATGAGCAGTTCTTC; CDR3 protein: CASSLDNEQFF
clone size: once; J gene: TRBJ2-3; D gene: .; V gene: TRBV27; CDR3 DNA: TGTGCCAGCAGATTCTTCGGGGCAGATACGCAGTATTTT; CDR3 protein: CASRFFGADTQYF
clone size: few; J gene: TRBJ2-7; D gene: .; V gene: TRBV6-1; CDR3 DNA: TGTGCCAGCAGTGTTCTGGGTATTTCCTACGAGCAGTACTTC; CDR3 protein: CASSVLGISYEQYF
clone size: .; J gene: TRBJ1-1; D gene: .; V gene: TRBV27; CDR3 DNA: TGTGCCAGCAGTTTATCGACCAGGGTGAACACTGAAGCTTTCTTT; CDR3 protein: CASSLSTRVNTEAFF
clone size: .; J gene: TRBJ1-1; D gene: .; V gene: TRBV19; CDR3 DNA: TGTGCCAGTAGCGCGGGGTCGAACACTGAAGCTTTCTTT; CDR3 protein: CASSAGSNTEAFF
clone size: .; J gene: TRBJ2-7; D gene: .; V gene: TRBV19; CDR3 DNA: TGTGCCAGTAGCCCTCGTTCAACCCGAGAGCAGTACTTC; CDR3 protein: CASSPRSTREQYF
clone size: .; J gene: TRBJ1-6; D gene: .; V gene: TRBV19; CDR3 DNA: TGTGCCAGTAGGATGGGGTGGTCCTCAGCCGGGTCACCCCTCCACTTT; CDR3 protein: CASRMGWSSAGSPLHF
clone size: .; J gene: TRBJ1-6; D gene: TRBD1; V gene: TRBV7-3; CDR3 DNA: TGTGCCAGCAGCTTCACAGGGGATTCACCCCTCCACTTT; CDR3 protein: CASSFTGDSPLHF
clone size: .; J gene: TRBJ2-5; D gene: .; V gene: TRBV7-9; CDR3 DNA: TGTGCCAGCAGCTCCCCAGCAGGGGTGGGGGAGACCCAGTACTTC; CDR3 protein: CASSSPAGVGETQYF
clone size: .; J gene: TRBJ1-6; D gene: TRBD1; V gene: TRBV2; CDR3 DNA: TGTGCCAGCAGCAGGGGGAACCTCCACTTT; CDR3 protein: CASSRGNLHF
clone size: .; J gene: TRBJ2-1; D gene: TRBD2; V gene: TRBV18; CDR3 DNA: TGTGCCAGCTCACCAGAGTCGCCTAGCGGGGGAATGAATGAGCAGTTCTTC; CDR3 protein: CASSPESPSGGMNEQFF
clone size: .; J gene: TRBJ2-2; D gene: .; V gene: TRBV25-1; CDR3 DNA: TGTGCCAGCAGAGGGGGGCCCGGGGAGCTGTTTTTT; CDR3 protein: CASRGGPGELFF
clone size: .; J gene: TRBJ1-5; D gene: .; V gene: TRBV5-5; CDR3 DNA: TGTGCCAGCAGCTTGGATTGGGGAGGAAATCAGCCCCAGCATTTT; CDR3 protein: CASSLDWGGNQPQHF
clone size: .; J gene: TRBJ2-3; D gene: TRBD2; V gene: TRBV4-1; CDR3 DNA: TGCGCCAGCAGCCAAGAAGGTACGGGGGGTCTCACAGATACGCAGTATTTT; CDR3 protein: CASSQEGTGGLTDTQYF
clone size: .; J gene: TRBJ2-7; D gene: TRBD1; V gene: TRBV11-2; CDR3 DNA: TGTGCCAGCAGCAACCGGGACAGGGTTTTCCACGAGCAGTACTTC; CDR3 protein: CASSNRDRVFHEQYF
clone size: .; J gene: TRBJ1-2; D gene: .; V gene: TRBV27; CDR3 DNA: TGTGCCAGCAGTTTATTGGGTTCGTGGGGCTACACCTTC; CDR3 protein: CASSLLGSWGYTF
clone size: .; J gene: TRBJ2-2; D gene: .; V gene: TRBV5-4; CDR3 DNA: TGTGCCAGCAGCTTGGACGAGTCCGGGGAGCTGTTTTTT; CDR3 protein: CASSLDESGELFF
clone size: .; J gene: TRBJ1-4; D gene: .; V gene: TRBV5-4; CDR3 DNA: TGTGCCAGCAGCTTGGGACACCCGGGTGAAAAACTGTTTTTT; CDR3 protein: CASSLGHPGEKLFF
clone size: .; J gene: TRBJ1-4; D gene: .; V gene: TRBV5-1; CDR3 DNA: TGCGCCAGCAGATTTGGATGGGCAACTAATGAAAAACTGTTTTTT; CDR3 protein: CASRFGWATNEKLFF
clone size: .; J gene: TRBJ1-4; D gene: .; V gene: TRBV5-1; CDR3 DNA: TGCGCCAGCAGCGCCCGGGGCCTTGCAACTAATGAAAAACTGTTTTTT; CDR3 protein: CASSARGLATNEKLFF
clone size: once; J gene: TRBJ1-2; D gene: .; V gene: TRBV5-4; CDR3 DNA: TGTGCCAGCAGCTTCCGGGGAGGGAACTATGGCTACACCTTC; CDR3 protein: CASSFRGGNYGYTF
clone size: .; J gene: TRBJ2-4; D gene: .; V gene: TRBV5-1; CDR3 DNA: TGCGCCAGCAGCTTGGAAGGGGCGGCCTGGGCCAAAAACATTCAGTACTTC; CDR3 protein: CASSLEGAAWAKNIQYF
clone size: .; J gene: TRBJ2-7; D gene: .; V gene: TRBV14; CDR3 DNA: TGTGCCAGCAGACGCACCGATTCCTACGAGCAGTACTTC; CDR3 protein: CASRRTDSYEQYF
clone size: .; J gene: TRBJ2-2; D gene: TRBD2; V gene: TRBV11-2; CDR3 DNA: TGTGCCAGCAGCTTCTGGCGGGAGTATCCGAACACCGGGGAGCTGTTTTTT; CDR3 protein: CASSFWREYPNTGELFF
clone size: .; J gene: TRBJ2-5; D gene: TRBD2; V gene: TRBV7-3; CDR3 DNA: TGTGCCAGCAGCCCGGTGGGAAGCGGGAGTGAGACCCAGTACTTC; CDR3 protein: CASSPVGSGSETQYF
clone size: .; J gene: TRBJ1-2; D gene: TRBD1; V gene: TRBV27; CDR3 DNA: TGTGCCAGCAGTTTGGGGTTTGGGACAGACTATGGCTACACCTTC; CDR3 protein: CASSLGFGTDYGYTF
clone size: .; J gene: TRBJ1-1; D gene: .; V gene: TRBV7-8; CDR3 DNA: TGTGCCAGCAGCTTAGAGGTCAGCCGAGCTTTCTTT; CDR3 protein: CASSLEVSRAFF
clone size: .; J gene: TRBJ2-7; D gene: .; V gene: TRBV15; CDR3 DNA: TGTGCCACCAGCAGAGCTAGCTCCTACGAGCAGTACTTC; CDR3 protein: CATSRASSYEQYF
clone size: once; J gene: TRBJ1-1; D gene: .; V gene: TRBV2; CDR3 DNA: TGTGCCATCCCCGGGGGGACCGCCTCAGACACTGAAGCTTTCTTT; CDR3 protein: CAIPGGTASDTEAFF
clone size: .; J gene: TRBJ1-3; D gene: .; V gene: TRBV13; CDR3 DNA: TGTGCCAGCAGCGGCGGAGGGCCTGGAAACACCATATATTTT; CDR3 protein: CASSGGGPGNTIYF
clone size: .; J gene: TRBJ2-3; D gene: .; V gene: TRBV7-9; CDR3 DNA: TGTGCCAGCAGCTTAGGTGTGGACACGGTGGCGGATACGCAGTATTTT; CDR3 protein: CASSLGVDTVADTQYF
clone size: .; J gene: TRBJ1-2; D gene: .; V gene: TRBV6-1; CDR3 DNA: TGTGCCGGGAAGCCCCTAGGGACTTATGGCTACACCTTC; CDR3 protein: CAGKPLGTYGYTF
clone size: .; J gene: TRBJ2-5; D gene: TRBD2; V gene: TRBV28; CDR3 DNA: TGTGCCAGCACTCGGGGGACTAGCGGGGCGAAGACCCAGTACTTC; CDR3 protein: CASTRGTSGAKTQYF
clone size: .; J gene: TRBJ1-1; D gene: .; V gene: TRBV6-1; CDR3 DNA: TGTGCCAGCAGGCCTAGGGACACTGAAGCTTTCTTT; CDR3 protein: CASRPRDTEAFF
clone size: .; J gene: TRBJ1-1; D gene: TRBD1; V gene: TRBV7-9; CDR3 DNA: TGTGCCAGCAGGTTGACAGGGGGTTTAAGAGCTTTCTTT; CDR3 protein: CASRLTGGLRAFF